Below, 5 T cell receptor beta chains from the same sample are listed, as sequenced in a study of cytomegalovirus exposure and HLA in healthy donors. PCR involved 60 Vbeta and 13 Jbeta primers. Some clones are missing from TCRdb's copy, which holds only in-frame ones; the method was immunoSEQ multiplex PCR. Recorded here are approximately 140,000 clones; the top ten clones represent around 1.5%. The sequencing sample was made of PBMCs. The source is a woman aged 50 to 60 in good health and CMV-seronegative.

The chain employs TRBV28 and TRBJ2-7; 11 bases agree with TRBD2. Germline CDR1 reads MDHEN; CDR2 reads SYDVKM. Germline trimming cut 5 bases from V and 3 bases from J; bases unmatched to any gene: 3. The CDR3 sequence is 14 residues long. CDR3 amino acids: CASSRLAGLYEQYF. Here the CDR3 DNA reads TGTGCCAGCAGTCGACTAGCGGGACTCTACGAGCAGTACTTC. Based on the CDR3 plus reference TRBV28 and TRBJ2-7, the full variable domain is DVKVTQSSRYLVKRTGEKVFLECVQDMDHENMFWYRQDPGLGLRLIYFSYDVKMKEKGDIPEGYSVSREKKERFSLILESASTNQTSMYLCASSRLAGLYEQYFGPGTRLTVT.

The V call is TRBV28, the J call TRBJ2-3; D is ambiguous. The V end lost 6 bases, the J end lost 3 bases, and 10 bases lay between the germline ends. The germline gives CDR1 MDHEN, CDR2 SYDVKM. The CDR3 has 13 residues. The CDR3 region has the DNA TGTGCCAGCAGATCGCTAAGTACAGATACGCAGTATTTT. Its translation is CASRSLSTDTQYF.

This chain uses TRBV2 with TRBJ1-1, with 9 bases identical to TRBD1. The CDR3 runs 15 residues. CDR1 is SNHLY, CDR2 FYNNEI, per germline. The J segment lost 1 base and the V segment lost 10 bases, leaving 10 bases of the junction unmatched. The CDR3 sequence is CATFGTGRENTEAFF. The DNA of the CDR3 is TGTGCCACCTTCGGGACAGGGAGAGAGAACACTGAAGCTTTCTTT.

The CDR3 loop reads CASSQDSYNEQFF. The CDR3 DNA follows: TGCGCCAGCAGCCAGGACAGCTACAATGAGCAGTTCTTC. This chain links TRBV5-1 with TRBJ2-1, with D perhaps TRBD1 (6 bases). Germline assignment: CDR1 SGHRS and CDR2 YFSETQ. V was trimmed by 4 bases and J by 3 bases, leaving 8 bases between them. This CDR3 has 13 residues.

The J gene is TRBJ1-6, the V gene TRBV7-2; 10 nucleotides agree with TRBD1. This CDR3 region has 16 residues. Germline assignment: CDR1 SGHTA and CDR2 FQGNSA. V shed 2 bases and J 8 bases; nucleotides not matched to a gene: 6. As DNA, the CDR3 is TGTGCCAGCAGCTTAATTGAGGGACAGGGGTATTCACCCCTCCACTTT. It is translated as CASSLIEGQGYSPLHF.